This T cell receptor (beta chain) stems from a study of cytomegalovirus exposure and HLA in healthy donors (dated by TCRdb to the late 2010s). For the wider study: An earlier analysis of roughly 570 of the donors reported around 280 Gb of sequence data and some 110 million unique TCR beta sequences obtained from approximately 180 million T cells. Roughly 300 gigabases of sequencing data and some 85 million unique TCR sequences were included in an early release covering several hundred HLA-typed donors. A later genetic analysis took genome-wide SNP genotypes for about 65% of the 666 donors and used that subset as a discovery cohort. The study aimed to test whether signatures of past pathogen exposure could be identified by cataloging public T cell receptors. Alongside the repertoire data, information on donor age, sex, ethnicity and CMV serostatus was compiled. Among 398 genotyped donors of the cohort, an average of approximately 240,000 unique TCR beta nucleotide sequences were sequenced per donor, around a sixth of them non-productive. Every discovery cohort repertoire had been produced on one sequencing platform. The study combined high-throughput TCR immunosequencing, statistical association of individual TCRs with disease status, and machine learning to predict cytomegalovirus infection status. To study patterns of TCR occurrence, a later analysis re-analyzed previously published TCR beta repertoires from 650 to 750 donors and added high-resolution HLA genotyping. Along with the approximately 700-subject first cohort, a separate validation cohort of over 90 different subjects was used. Four to six DR-DQ haplotypes were handled as single units for association and clustering because linkage in the cohort was strong. The later analysis used no new phenotypic data to find candidate immune exposures, relying instead on TCR beta sequences and their occurrence across donors. In an earlier analysis of about 590 of the donors, high-throughput TCR beta sequencing was used to judge whether each TCR beta V gene segment behaved as functional or pseudogenic. Using immunosequencing, the study profiled T cell repertoires from around 670 subjects and related those repertoires to cytomegalovirus serostatus. Class I and class II HLA loci were covered by the typing at four-digit resolution. The genetic ancestry cluster associated with self-reported Caucasian donors included roughly four fifths of the approximately 410 genotyped donors. Typing coverage differed by locus: A, B, C, DRB1 and DQB1 were typed in about 620-630 donors, DQA1 in 522, DPA1 in 600 to 610, and DPB1 in just under 490.

The cohort consisted of approximately 670 healthy bone marrow donors. At the time of sampling, all cohort members were nominally healthy, though unrecorded immune exposures were likely present. The donor was CMV seropositive and belonged to the group of about 290 seropositive cohort members. Every donor gave a peripheral blood sample, and the peripheral blood mononuclear cells from that sample were used for TCR beta sequencing. The Qiagen DNeasy Blood Extraction Kit was used to extract genomic DNA from the blood cell samples. In the case of this clone: Its antigen is still unknown. No clone much larger than this one lies a single base away; base qualities are absent.

The library was obtained by the immunoSEQ multiplex PCR assay. For the multiplex PCR, a mixture combining 60 forward primers for TCR Vbeta segments and 13 reverse primers for TCR Jbeta segments was used. A multiplex PCR assay on genomic DNA amplified the CDR3 region of rearranged TCR beta genes. On the Illumina HiSeq System, the amplified TCR beta libraries were sequenced as 87-base-pair reads. On the study's bioinformatics: A later analysis tallied 75 million to 95 million unique TCR beta chains across the 666 repertoires, and about 12 million of those chains were shared by two or more donors. Raw reads were error-corrected and collapsed into unique sequences by a nearest-neighbor algorithm in which closely related sequences were merged to remove PCR and sequencing errors. To assign V, D and J gene segments, CDR3 sequences were aligned to IMGT reference sequences. For a sequence to be retained, a match of at least six nucleotides was required to both a V gene segment and a J gene segment. Rearrangements were called productive when the CDR3 lacked stop codons and stayed in frame with V and J; all others were non-productive. Following IMGT convention, CDR3 was defined as the stretch from the second conserved V-encoded cysteine to the conserved J-encoded phenylalanine. The earlier analysis of roughly 590 of the donors excluded any sequence lacking an unambiguous match to a single V gene segment. An earlier analysis of about 600 of the donors called V segments functional above 56.7% productive rearrangements and segregating when the between-donor standard deviation exceeded 5%. A statistical classification framework was developed to diagnose cytomegalovirus status using the catalog of TCR beta chain sequences. In a later analysis, V and J genes were assigned by comparing TCR nucleotide sequences against IMGT/GENE-DB human TR gene sequences. Using the TCRdist pipeline, a later analysis assigned CDR3 sequences along with most-parsimonious VDJ recombination scenarios. In a later analysis, every TCR beta chain was defined by the combination of its CDR3 amino acid sequence and its V-gene family, and reads without a unique V-gene family were dropped. In a later analysis, 450 to 600 highly shared, low-generation-probability nucleotide sequences were removed to address suspected cross-contamination and a sequencing artifact. In a later analysis, a clonal expansion index was calculated for each public chain from normalized within-repertoire ranks of inferred template counts. In a later analysis, generation probabilities were computed with a VDJ recombination model fitted to out-of-frame rearrangements, and the resulting probabilities were checked against IGoR. Hypergeometric tests were used in a later analysis to score TCR-TCR, TCR-HLA and TCR-CMV co-occurrence, with a repertoire-size bias correction applied to the TCR pairs. In a later analysis, false discovery rates were estimated by permuting HLA or CMV assignments 20 times. A later analysis grouped co-occurring TCRs with DBSCAN, adding TCRdist sequence similarity when clustering within HLA-allele-positive subsets. Repertoires with fewer than 30,000 or more than 120,000 public chains, plus five repertoires with anomalous nucleotide sharing, were excluded from co-occurrence clustering. Held by TCRdb, this immuneACCESS table contains in-frame sequences only and omits some clones. Under half of the omission traces to an unresolved V gene where checked; the cause of the rest is unknown. That table supplies the V and J calls and clone size; D and trimming were determined from the DNA. Counted in this sample were 85,000 to 100,000 clones; 65% to 85% of them appeared once. The ten largest account for about 1.2% of the sample.

Study-level results and caveats: Correlated functional status among segregating V segments might reflect linkage disequilibrium, but an unknown experimental factor could not be ruled out. In a later genetic analysis, fewer N-insertions in productive TCRs were reported among donors in an Asian-associated ancestry cluster than the roughly 700-donor mean. In an earlier analysis of some 640 of the donors, most TCR beta V segments were observed in productive rearrangements about 90% or about 30% of the time, broadly matching IMGT annotations. At a false discovery rate of 0.05, a later analysis linked 16,951 TCR beta sequences to specific HLA alleles. Most CMV-associated TCR beta chains appeared to be HLA-restricted in a later analysis, and the HLA associations seemed to be driven largely by CMV exposure. The sequencing pipeline was judged likely to have produced a cluster of highly shared sequence variants as a technical artifact. Most TCR sequences were observed very rarely across donors, whereas some public TCRs were present in many individuals. Cytomegalovirus status was reported to be diagnosed by the classifier with high specificity and sensitivity in both the original and validation cohorts. The 87-base-pair reads could not distinguish some IMGT-functional V segments, including TRBV6-2 and TRBV6-3, so those segments were excluded. In a later analysis, HLA-associated TCR beta chains were found to be more clonally expanded and to have lower generation probabilities than equally common non-associated chains. In a later genetic analysis, a missense DCLRE1C variant was associated with V-gene and J-gene trimming of TCR beta chains, and the association was replicated in an independent cohort. The cohort was sequenced for TCR beta chains only, and without alpha or paired-chain data the features that could be detected were limited. Strong co-occurrence of HLA alleles, especially DR and DQ, made assigning TCR associations to individual alleles difficult. A total of some 180 TCR beta chains were listed by the study as associated with cytomegalovirus. According to the authors, the approach could potentially be generalized to other disease states and immunological phenotypes. Immune exposure information for the cohort was limited to CMV serostatus. In vitro tests confirmed that a few of the cytomegalovirus-associated TCR beta chains recognize cytomegalovirus antigens. HLA typing was unavailable for some donors at each locus, so association tests used only the typed subset. A later analysis found that TCR association rates varied across HLA loci, with DRB1 alleles showing the most associated TCRs and HLA-C alleles the fewest. Several of the top co-occurrence clusters appeared to be linked to parvovirus B19, influenza, CMV and Epstein-Barr virus, according to a later analysis. A further reported finding was that TCR beta sequences accurately predicted the HLA-A and HLA-B alleles for most subjects in the first cohort. The earlier analysis of approximately 540 of the donors excluded approximately 15 rarely observed V segments, including chromosome 9 orphons, because counts were too low. Roughly uniform sequencing depth across donors was assumed in presence/absence analyses, although this assumption may not hold.

CDR1 and CDR2 (MDHEN, SYDVKM) derive from the germline V gene. The CDR3 goes from the cysteine to the phenylalanine over 16 residues. The retained sequence is limited to the CDR3, 48 bases, with the frame set at the first base. V loses 4 bases at its end and J loses 4 bases; junction bases beyond the gene matches: 5. The chain joins TRBV28 to TRBJ2-3, and TRBD2 matches 13 of the central bases. The TCR sequence derives from a girl aged 2-9 years in good health and CMV-seropositive. Sample: PBMCs. The nucleotide sequence reads TGTGCCAGCAGTTCCAGGACTAGCGGGAGTGCAGATACGCAGTATTTT. The encoded protein is CASSSRTSGSADTQYF.